The entry below gives a single T cell receptor (beta chain) sequence along with its context. Its antigen is not identified. This sample was taken from a study of CD8+ T cells in alopecia areata. Background on the study: Treated patients received oral tofacitinib, 5 to 10 mg twice daily. Dosing with tofacitinib proceeded for 6 to 18 months, followed by 6 months off drug. General observations from the study: When scalp samples are sequenced, resident alphabeta T cells of normal skin are also captured. There was only one nonresponder, so it was unclear how baseline CD8+ expansion relates to response.

Germline V gene data show CDR1 as SNHLY and CDR2 as FYNNEI. This CDR3 spans 14 amino acids. V gave up 6 bases and J gave up 2 bases, with 14 bases separating them. cDNA reverse transcribed from extracted RNA served as the sequencing template. Sequencing used immunoSEQ multiplex PCR; TCRdb keeps in-frame clones, though not all of them. The top ten clones hold more than 15% of a sample with some 170,000 clones, 50% to 75% of them seen once. Described treatment: oral pan-JAK inhibitor, 5-10 mg twice daily. This TCR came from a human donor with alopecia areata. The V and J genes are TRBV2 and TRBJ2-7; the D is unclear. The material sequenced was CD4+ T cells sorted from blood, taken at approximately week 56, from a patient treated with tofacitinib. This CDR3 reads CASREFLGPYEQYF. As DNA, the CDR3 is TGTGCCAGCAGGGAATTCTTGGGCCCCTACGAGCAGTACTTC.